A single sample is the source of the 23 T cell receptor beta chains below, sequenced in a study of technical replicates of blood from several donors. Generated by immunoSEQ multiplex PCR, the TCRdb table keeps only in-frame clones and is missing some. The sample has tens of thousands of clones, around 96% seen once. The sequencing input was T cells isolated from PBMCs. The receptor set was obtained from a human donor in good health.

The chain is built from TRBV4-2 and TRBJ1-3; tentative D call: TRBD1 (5 bases). Germline V gives CDR1 LGHNA, CDR2 YNFKEQ. V lost 4 bases, J lost 0 bases, and 13 bases lay in between. The CDR3 is 16 amino acids. The CDR3 loop reads CASSPPGLLSGNTIYF. Written as DNA, the CDR3 is TGTGCCAGCAGCCCACCGGGACTCCTCTCTGGAAACACCATATATTTT.

This clone is a singleton in its sample. The chain recombines TRBV9 with TRBJ2-7, with D perhaps matching TRBD2 (6 bases). The CDR3 contains 18 residues. Trimming stripped 3 bases from V and 0 bases from J, with 22 bases between. Germline-derived CDR1 and CDR2 are SGDLS and YYNGEE. DNA of the CDR3: TGTGCCAGCAGCGCAGGCCGCGGGGCGAGACCCAGCTCCTACGAGCAGTACTTC. Residues: CASSAGRGARPSSYEQYF.

The chain is built from TRBV14 and TRBJ2-7, with 9 positions matching TRBD2. The V and J ends lost 5 bases and 1 base, in that order; junction bases with no gene match: 6. The CDR3 consists of 15 residues. Looked up from germline, CDR1 is SGHDN and CDR2 is FVKESK. CDR3 amino acids: CASSLGLADSYEQYF. The CDR3 region has the DNA TGTGCCAGCAGCTTGGGACTAGCCGATTCCTACGAGCAGTACTTC.

This CDR3 reads CASSKQSWQANYGYTF. The CDR3 bases are TGTGCCAGTAGTAAACAGTCCTGGCAGGCTAACTATGGCTACACCTTC. This chain connects TRBV19 to TRBJ1-2; D is undetermined. CDR3 length equals 16 residues. Trimming left V 4 bases short and J 0 bases short, with 15 bases between. Germline V gene sequence: CDR1 LNHDA, CDR2 SQIVND (reference sequence).

The gene calls are TRBV5-6 and TRBJ2-5; 16 bases are a match to TRBD2. Germline V gives CDR1 SGHDT, CDR2 YYEEEE. The CDR3 has 18 residues. J gave up 5 bases and V 4 bases, and 11 bases lay outside the gene matches. CDR3 protein: CASSHTGLAGGFGETQYF. CDR3 nucleotide sequence: TGTGCCAGCAGCCATACGGGACTAGCGGGAGGGTTCGGGGAGACCCAGTACTTC.

J is TRBJ1-2 and V is TRBV27; TRBD1 matches at 8 bases. Germline V gives CDR1 MNHEY, CDR2 SMNVEV (reference sequence). The trim removed 2 bases at V and 8 bases at J, leaving 7 bases unmatched. This CDR3 spans 14 amino acids. The CDR3 reads CASSLRTGLGGYTF. The CDR3 bases are TGTGCCAGCAGTTTAAGGACAGGGCTAGGCGGCTACACCTTC.

This clone was detected once. The rearrangement links TRBV28 to TRBJ2-1; D might be TRBD1 (5 bases). V dropped 5 bases and J dropped 4 bases, with 15 bases sitting between them. This CDR3 contains 15 residues. Germline loops: CDR1 MDHEN, CDR2 SYDVKM. In nucleotides, the CDR3 is TGTGCCAGCAGTCGATCAATAGGGGTGTACAATGAGCAGTTCTTC. Its translation: CASSRSIGVYNEQFF.

This chain connects TRBV15 to TRBJ1-1; a possible D gene is TRBD1 (6 bases). This CDR3 contains 14 residues. Germline V CDR1 and CDR2: LNHNV, YYDKDF (reference sequence). Trimming removed 3 bases at V and 5 bases at J, with 13 bases between. The CDR3 spells CATSSQGGRTEAFF. The CDR3 nucleotides are TGTGCCACCAGCAGTCAAGGGGGTCGGACTGAAGCTTTCTTT.

The J gene is TRBJ2-3, the V gene TRBV5-1, with no clear D. Germline loops: CDR1 SGHRS, CDR2 YFSETQ. CDR3 size: 16 residues. V was cut by 0 bases and J by 0 bases, with 11 bases left in between. CDR3: CASSLVASRSTDTQYF. DNA for the CDR3: TGCGCCAGCAGCTTGGTGGCTTCTCGTAGCACAGATACGCAGTATTTT.

This chain uses TRBV6-5 with TRBJ1-4; 9 bases align to TRBD1. Germline-derived CDR1 and CDR2 are MNHEY and SVGAGI. CDR3 length: 16 amino acids. V lost 0 bases and J lost 7; bases outside the gene matches: 6. CDR3: CASSYSTGGWIEKLFF. Here the CDR3 DNA reads TGTGCCAGCAGTTACTCGACAGGGGGGTGGATTGAAAAACTGTTTTTT.

The J gene is TRBJ2-5, the V gene TRBV13; 14 bases are shared with TRBD2. This CDR3 has 16 residues. Germline CDR1 reads PRHDT; CDR2 reads FYEKMQ (reference sequence). With 5 bases clipped from V and 4 bases from J, the junction kept 6 bases outside the gene matches. The CDR3 region is CASSPRLAGGSETQYF. For the CDR3, the DNA is TGTGCCAGCAGCCCCCGACTAGCGGGAGGGTCAGAGACCCAGTACTTC.

In its sample, this clone was seen once. The chain joins TRBV5-1 to TRBJ1-1, with TRBD1 as a possible D gene (5 bases). Germline assignment: CDR1 SGHRS and CDR2 YFSETQ. CDR3 length: 15 amino acids. Trimming cost V 5 bases and J 0 bases, with 14 bases left between them. The CDR3 nucleotides read TGCGCCAGCAGGAGGGAGGGGAGTCTGAACACTGAAGCTTTCTTT. It translates to CASRREGSLNTEAFF.

The chain recombines TRBV9 with TRBJ2-5; D is perhaps TRBD1 (6 bases). This CDR3 comprises 14 residues. Germline assignment: CDR1 SGDLS and CDR2 YYNGEE. Trimming removed 3 bases from V and 5 bases from J, with 14 bases in between. The CDR3 DNA follows: TGTGCCAGCAGCGCCCACAGGGAGTGGGAGACCCAGTACTTC. Translation gives CASSAHREWETQYF.

This clone was seen only a few times. This chain links TRBV6-5 with TRBJ2-7; TRBD2 matches at 14 bases. The CDR3 extends over 16 amino acids. V lost 0 bases and J lost 4; bases outside the gene matches: 2. Looked up from germline, CDR1 is MNHEY and CDR2 is SVGAGI. The CDR3 DNA is TGTGCCAGCAGTTACTCGACTAGCGGGAGGGGGTACGAGCAGTACTTC. This encodes CASSYSTSGRGYEQYF.

V is TRBV29-1 and J is TRBJ1-5; 7 bases match TRBD1. The CDR3 extends over 12 amino acids. CDR1 is SQVTM and CDR2 is ANQGSEA in the germline V gene. J was trimmed by 4 bases and V by 5 bases; bases with no gene match: 2. CDR3 bases: TGCAGCGTTCTACAGGGGAATCAGCCCCAGCATTTT. This gives the protein CSVLQGNQPQHF.

J is TRBJ2-4 and V is TRBV5-1, with 10 bases fitting TRBD1. V gave up 4 bases and J gave up 1 base; unmatched junction bases: 2. The CDR3 is 15 amino acids. CDR1 SGHRS and CDR2 YFSETQ come from the germline V gene. The CDR3 DNA reads as TGCGCCAGCAGCACGGACAGGGGGGCCAAAAACATTCAGTACTTC. Its protein product is CASSTDRGAKNIQYF.

This chain uses TRBV19 with TRBJ2-2, with 8 bases lining up with TRBD1. Looked up from germline, CDR1 is LNHDA and CDR2 is SQIVND (reference sequence). Trimming took 8 bases from V and 6 from J; bases not matched to a gene: 5. The CDR3 contains 13 residues. In DNA, the CDR3 is TGTGCCAGTGGAACACAGGGGGCCGGGGAGCTGTTTTTT. This translates into CASGTQGAGELFF.

This rearrangement joins TRBV30 to TRBJ1-2, with a possible D match to TRBD1 (6 bases). This CDR3 has 14 amino acids. The ends were cut back, 0 bases at V and 6 bases at J, with 14 bases in the middle. Germline V gene data show CDR1 as GTSNPN and CDR2 as SVGIG (reference sequence). CDR3 sequence reads: CAWSVQAGGHGYTF. The DNA for the CDR3 is TGTGCCTGGAGTGTACAGGCCGGGGGGCATGGCTACACCTTC.

Only a few counts were recorded for this clone. The rearrangement joins TRBV6-4 to TRBJ2-3, with 7 bases lining up with TRBD2. Germline V gene sequence: CDR1 MRHNA, CDR2 SNTAGT. V lost 3 bases, J lost 3 bases, and 0 bases stayed unmatched. The CDR3 contains 13 residues. CDR3 in DNA: TGTGCCAGCAGTGAGCGGGAGACAGATACGCAGTATTTT. Translating gives CASSERETDTQYF.

The CDR3 sequence is CAISERLASSYEQYF. The DNA of the CDR3 is TGTGCCATCAGCGAAAGACTAGCGTCGTCCTACGAGCAGTACTTC. The gene calls are TRBV10-3 and TRBJ2-7; 8 positions match TRBD2. V was pared by 6 bases and J by 1 base, with 8 bases of the junction left unmatched. This CDR3 is built from 15 residues. Per germline, CDR1 ENHRY and CDR2 SYGVKD.

The chain uses TRBV19 and TRBJ2-1; tentatively, D is TRBD1 (5 bases). This CDR3 is 15 amino acids long. The germline gives CDR1 LNHDA, CDR2 SQIVND (reference sequence). Trimming took 1 base from V and 8 from J, leaving 15 bases between them. CDR3 bases: TGTGCCAGTAGTATAGCCACAACAGGTTTGGATGAGCAGTTCTTC. Its translation: CASSIATTGLDEQFF.

V gene TRBV28 combines with J gene TRBJ2-7; 11 bases map to TRBD2. CDR1 MDHEN and CDR2 SYDVKM come from the germline V gene. The V and J ends lost 5 bases and 0 bases, in that order; junction bases with no gene match: 3. The CDR3 is 15 amino acids. CDR3 loop: CASSPTSGSSYEQYF. The DNA of the CDR3 is TGTGCCAGCAGTCCCACTAGCGGGAGCTCCTACGAGCAGTACTTC.

The chain combines TRBV14 with TRBJ2-7; 9 bases align to TRBD2. Germline loops: CDR1 SGHDN, CDR2 FVKESK. CDR3 length equals 17 residues. V trimming: 0 bases; J trimming: 4 bases; junction bases outside the gene matches: 10. The CDR3 here is CASSQEQREVIGYEQYF. Here the CDR3 DNA reads TGTGCCAGCAGCCAAGAACAGCGGGAGGTTATTGGGTACGAGCAGTACTTC. Filled out from reference TRBV14 and TRBJ2-7, the complete variable domain reads EAGVTQFPSHSVIEKGQTVTLRCDPISGHDNLYWYRRVMGKEIKFLLHFVKESKQDESGMPNNRFLAERTGGTYSTLKVQPAELEDSGVYFCASSQEQREVIGYEQYFGPGTRLTVT.